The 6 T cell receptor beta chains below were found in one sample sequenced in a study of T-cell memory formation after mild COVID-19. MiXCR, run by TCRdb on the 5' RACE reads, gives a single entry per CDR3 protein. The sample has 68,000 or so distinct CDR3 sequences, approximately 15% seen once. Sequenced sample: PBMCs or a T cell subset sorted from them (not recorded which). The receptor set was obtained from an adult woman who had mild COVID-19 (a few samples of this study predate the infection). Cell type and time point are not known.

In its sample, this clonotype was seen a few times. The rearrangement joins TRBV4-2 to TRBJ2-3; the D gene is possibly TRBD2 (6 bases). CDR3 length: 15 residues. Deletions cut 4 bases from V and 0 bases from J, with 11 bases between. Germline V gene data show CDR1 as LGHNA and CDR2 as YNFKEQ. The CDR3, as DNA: TGTGCCAGCAGCCCCTCTAGCGAGAGCACAGATACGCAGTATTTT. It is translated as CASSPSSESTDTQYF.

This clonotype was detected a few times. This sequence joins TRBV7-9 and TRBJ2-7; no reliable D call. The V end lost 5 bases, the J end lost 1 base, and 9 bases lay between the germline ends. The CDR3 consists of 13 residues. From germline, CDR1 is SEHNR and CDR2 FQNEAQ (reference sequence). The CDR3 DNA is TGTGCCAGCAGCCCCTCCCAGTCCTACGAGCAGTACTTC. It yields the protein CASSPSQSYEQYF.

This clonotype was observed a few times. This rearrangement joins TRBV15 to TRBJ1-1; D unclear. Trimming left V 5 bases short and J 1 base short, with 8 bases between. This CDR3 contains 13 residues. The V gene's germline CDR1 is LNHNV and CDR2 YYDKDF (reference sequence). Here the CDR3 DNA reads TGTGCCACCAGCGTAACAGAGAACACTGAAGCTTTCTTT. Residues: CATSVTENTEAFF.

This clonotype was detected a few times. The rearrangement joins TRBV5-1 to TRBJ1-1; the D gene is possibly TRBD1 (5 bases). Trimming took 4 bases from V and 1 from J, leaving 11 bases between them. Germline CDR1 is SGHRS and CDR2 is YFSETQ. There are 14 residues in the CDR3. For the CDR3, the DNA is TGCGCCAGCAGCCCCTTCGACAGGAACACTGAAGCTTTCTTT. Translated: CASSPFDRNTEAFF.

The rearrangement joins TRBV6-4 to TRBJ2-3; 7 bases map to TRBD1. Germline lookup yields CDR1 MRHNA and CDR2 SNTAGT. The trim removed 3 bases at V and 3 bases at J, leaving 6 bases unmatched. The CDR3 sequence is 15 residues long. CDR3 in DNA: TGTGCCAGCAGTGAAGGTCAGGGGGATACAGATACGCAGTATTTT. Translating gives CASSEGQGDTDTQYF.

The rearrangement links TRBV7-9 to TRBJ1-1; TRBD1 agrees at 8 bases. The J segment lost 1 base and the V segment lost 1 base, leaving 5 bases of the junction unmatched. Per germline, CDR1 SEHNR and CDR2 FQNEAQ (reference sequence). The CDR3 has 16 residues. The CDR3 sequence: CASSLVAGGRNTEAFF. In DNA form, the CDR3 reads TGTGCCAGCAGCTTAGTGGCAGGGGGCCGGAACACTGAAGCTTTCTTT. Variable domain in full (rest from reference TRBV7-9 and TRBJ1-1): DTGVSQNPRHKITKRGQNVTFRCDPISEHNRLYWYRQTLGQGPEFLTYFQNEAQLEKSRLLSDRFSAERPKGSFSTLEIQRTEQGDSAMYLCASSLVAGGRNTEAFFGQGTRLTVV.